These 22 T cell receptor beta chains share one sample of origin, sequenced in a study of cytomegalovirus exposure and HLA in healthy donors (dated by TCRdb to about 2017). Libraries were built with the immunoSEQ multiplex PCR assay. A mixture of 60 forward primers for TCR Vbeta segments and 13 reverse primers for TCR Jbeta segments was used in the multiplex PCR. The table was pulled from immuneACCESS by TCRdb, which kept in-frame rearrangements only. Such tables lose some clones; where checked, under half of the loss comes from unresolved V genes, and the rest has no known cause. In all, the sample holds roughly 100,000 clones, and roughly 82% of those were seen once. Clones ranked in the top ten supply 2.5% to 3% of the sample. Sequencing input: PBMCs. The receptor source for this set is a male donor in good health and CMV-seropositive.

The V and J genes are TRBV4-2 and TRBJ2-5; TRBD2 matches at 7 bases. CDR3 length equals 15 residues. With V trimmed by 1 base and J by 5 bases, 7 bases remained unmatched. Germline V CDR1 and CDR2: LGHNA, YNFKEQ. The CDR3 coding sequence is TGTGCCAGCAGCCAAGGGAGGACTAGTCGGGAGACCCAGTACTTC. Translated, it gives CASSQGRTSRETQYF.

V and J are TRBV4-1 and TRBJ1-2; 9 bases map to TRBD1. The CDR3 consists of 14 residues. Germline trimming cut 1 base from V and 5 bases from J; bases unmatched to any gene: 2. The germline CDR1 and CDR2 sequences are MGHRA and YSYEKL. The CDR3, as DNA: TGCGCCAGCAGCCAAGGGGACAGGGCATATGGCTACACCTTC. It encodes CASSQGDRAYGYTF.

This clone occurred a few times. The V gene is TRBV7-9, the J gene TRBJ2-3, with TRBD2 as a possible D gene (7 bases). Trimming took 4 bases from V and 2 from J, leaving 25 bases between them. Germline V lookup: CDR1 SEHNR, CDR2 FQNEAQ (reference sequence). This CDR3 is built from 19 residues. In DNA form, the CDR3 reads TGTGCCAGCAGCTGGGGGCGAACGGGAGGACTCGAAATCACAGATACGCAGTATTTT. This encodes CASSWGRTGGLEITDTQYF.

CDR3 loop: CASSFRQVNTGELFF. In DNA, the CDR3 is TGTGCCAGCAGCTTCCGACAGGTGAACACCGGGGAGCTGTTTTTT. The chain carries TRBV5-6 and TRBJ2-2; possible D gene TRBD1, 6 bases. V was clipped by 2 bases and J by 1 base, with 9 bases between them. Germline CDR1 and CDR2: SGHDT and YYEEEE. This CDR3 comprises 15 residues.

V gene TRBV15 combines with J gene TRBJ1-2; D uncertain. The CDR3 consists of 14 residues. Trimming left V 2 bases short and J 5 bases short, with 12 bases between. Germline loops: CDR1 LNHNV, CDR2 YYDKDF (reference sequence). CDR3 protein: CATSRPHGGYGYTF. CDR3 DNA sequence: TGTGCCACCAGCAGACCCCACGGAGGGTATGGCTACACCTTC.

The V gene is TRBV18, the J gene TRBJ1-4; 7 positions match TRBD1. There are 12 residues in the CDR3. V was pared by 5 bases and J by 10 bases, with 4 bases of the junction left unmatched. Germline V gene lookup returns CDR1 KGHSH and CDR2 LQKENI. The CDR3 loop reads CASSTPGGKLFF. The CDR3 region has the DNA TGTGCCAGCTCAACGCCAGGGGGAAAACTGTTTTTT.

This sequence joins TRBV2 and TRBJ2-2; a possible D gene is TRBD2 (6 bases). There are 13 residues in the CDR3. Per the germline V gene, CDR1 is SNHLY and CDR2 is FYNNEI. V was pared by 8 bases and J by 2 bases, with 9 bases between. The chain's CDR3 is CASEEGNTGELFF. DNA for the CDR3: TGTGCCAGCGAGGAGGGCAACACCGGGGAGCTGTTTTTT.

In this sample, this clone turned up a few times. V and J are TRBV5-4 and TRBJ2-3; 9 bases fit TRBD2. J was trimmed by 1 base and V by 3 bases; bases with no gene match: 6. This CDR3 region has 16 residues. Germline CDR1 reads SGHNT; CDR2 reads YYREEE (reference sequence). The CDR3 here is CASSSWTSVGTDTQYF. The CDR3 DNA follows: TGTGCCAGCAGCTCATGGACTAGCGTCGGCACAGATACGCAGTATTTT.

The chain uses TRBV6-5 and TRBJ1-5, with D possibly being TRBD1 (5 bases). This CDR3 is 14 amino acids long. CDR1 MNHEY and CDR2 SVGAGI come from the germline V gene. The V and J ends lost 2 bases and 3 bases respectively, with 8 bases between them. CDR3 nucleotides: TGTGCCAGCAGTTACCGGGGGAACAATCAGCCCCAGCATTTT. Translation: CASSYRGNNQPQHF.

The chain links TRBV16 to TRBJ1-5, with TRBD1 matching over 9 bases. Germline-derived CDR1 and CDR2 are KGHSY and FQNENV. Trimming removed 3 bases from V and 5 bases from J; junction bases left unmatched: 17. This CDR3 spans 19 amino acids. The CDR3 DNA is TGTGCCAGCAGCCATCGCCAACCGGGACAGGGCCTACGTCATCAGCCCCAGCATTTT. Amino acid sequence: CASSHRQPGQGLRHQPQHF.

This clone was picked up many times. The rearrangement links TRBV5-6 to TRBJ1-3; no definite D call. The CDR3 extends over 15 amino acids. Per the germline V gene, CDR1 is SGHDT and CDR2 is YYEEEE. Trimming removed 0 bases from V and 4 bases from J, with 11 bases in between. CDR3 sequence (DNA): TGTGCCAGCAGCTTGGTATTATCGTCCGGAAACACCATATATTTT. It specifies CASSLVLSSGNTIYF.

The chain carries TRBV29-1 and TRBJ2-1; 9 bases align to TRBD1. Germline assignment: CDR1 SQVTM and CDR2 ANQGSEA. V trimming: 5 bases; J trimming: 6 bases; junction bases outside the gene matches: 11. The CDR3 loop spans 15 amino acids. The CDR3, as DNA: TGCAGCGTTCTCCTGGGGGACAGGGCCTCCAATGAGCAGTTCTTC. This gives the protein CSVLLGDRASNEQFF.

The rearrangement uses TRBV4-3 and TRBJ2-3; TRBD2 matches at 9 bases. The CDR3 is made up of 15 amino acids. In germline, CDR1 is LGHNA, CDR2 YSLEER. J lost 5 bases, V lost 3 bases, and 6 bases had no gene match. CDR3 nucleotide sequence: TGCGCCAGCAGCCAGAGCGGGGGGCGGGGAGATACGCAGTATTTT. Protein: CASSQSGGRGDTQYF.

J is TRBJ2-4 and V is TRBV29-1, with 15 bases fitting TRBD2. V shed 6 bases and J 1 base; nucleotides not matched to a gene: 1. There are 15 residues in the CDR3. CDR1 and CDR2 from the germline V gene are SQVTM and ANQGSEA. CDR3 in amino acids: CSVGLAGGAKNIQYF. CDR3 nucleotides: TGCAGCGTGGGACTAGCGGGGGGCGCCAAAAACATTCAGTACTTC.

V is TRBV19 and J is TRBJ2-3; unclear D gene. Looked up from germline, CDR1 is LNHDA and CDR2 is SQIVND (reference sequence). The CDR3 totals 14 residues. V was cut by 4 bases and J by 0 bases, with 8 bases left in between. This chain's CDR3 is CASSRVRSTDTQYF. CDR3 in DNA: TGTGCCAGTAGTAGGGTCAGGAGCACAGATACGCAGTATTTT.

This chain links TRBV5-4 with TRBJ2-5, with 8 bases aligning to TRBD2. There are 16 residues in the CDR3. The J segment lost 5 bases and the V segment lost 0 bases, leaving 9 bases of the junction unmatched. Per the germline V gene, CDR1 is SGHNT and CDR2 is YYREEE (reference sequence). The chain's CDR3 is CASSLAPGGAEETQYF. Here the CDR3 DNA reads TGTGCCAGCAGCTTGGCTCCCGGGGGGGCGGAGGAGACCCAGTACTTC.

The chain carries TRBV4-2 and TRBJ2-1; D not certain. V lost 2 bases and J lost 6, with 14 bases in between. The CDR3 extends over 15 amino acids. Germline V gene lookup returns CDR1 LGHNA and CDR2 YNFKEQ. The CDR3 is CASSQSGGVPNEQFF. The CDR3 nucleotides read TGTGCCAGCAGCCAATCAGGTGGCGTGCCCAATGAGCAGTTCTTC.

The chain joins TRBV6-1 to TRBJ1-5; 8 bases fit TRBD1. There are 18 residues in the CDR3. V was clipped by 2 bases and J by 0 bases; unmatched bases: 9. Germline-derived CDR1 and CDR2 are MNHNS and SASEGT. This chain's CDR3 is CASSERQGAGNSNQPQHF. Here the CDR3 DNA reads TGTGCCAGCAGTGAACGTCAGGGGGCGGGCAATAGCAATCAGCCCCAGCATTTT.

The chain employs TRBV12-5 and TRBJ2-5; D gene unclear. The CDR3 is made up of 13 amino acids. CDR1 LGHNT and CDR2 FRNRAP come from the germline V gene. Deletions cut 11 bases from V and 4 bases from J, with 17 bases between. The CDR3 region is CASARLEVETQYF. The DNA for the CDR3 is TGTGCTTCGGCGCGACTGGAAGTAGAGACCCAGTACTTC.

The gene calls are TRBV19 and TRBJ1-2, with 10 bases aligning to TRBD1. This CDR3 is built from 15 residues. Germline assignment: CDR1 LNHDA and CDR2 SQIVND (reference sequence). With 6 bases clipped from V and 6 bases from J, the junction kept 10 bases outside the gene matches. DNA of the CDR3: TGTGCCAGTAGCCTGCCGGGACAGGGGATACATGGCTACACCTTC. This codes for CASSLPGQGIHGYTF.

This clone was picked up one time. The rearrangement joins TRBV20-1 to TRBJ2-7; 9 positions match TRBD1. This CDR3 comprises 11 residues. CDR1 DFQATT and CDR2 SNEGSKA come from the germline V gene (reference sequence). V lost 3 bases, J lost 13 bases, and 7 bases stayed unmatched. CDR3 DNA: TGCAGTGCTAGTAAACAGGGGGCCGAATACTTC. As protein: CSASKQGAEYF.

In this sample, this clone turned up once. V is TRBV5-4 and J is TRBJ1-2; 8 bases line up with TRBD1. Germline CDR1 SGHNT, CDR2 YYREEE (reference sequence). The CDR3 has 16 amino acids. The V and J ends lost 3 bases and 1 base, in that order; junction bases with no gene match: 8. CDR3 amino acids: CASSSKGQAINYGYTF. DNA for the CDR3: TGTGCCAGCAGCTCGAAGGGACAGGCTATTAACTATGGCTACACCTTC.